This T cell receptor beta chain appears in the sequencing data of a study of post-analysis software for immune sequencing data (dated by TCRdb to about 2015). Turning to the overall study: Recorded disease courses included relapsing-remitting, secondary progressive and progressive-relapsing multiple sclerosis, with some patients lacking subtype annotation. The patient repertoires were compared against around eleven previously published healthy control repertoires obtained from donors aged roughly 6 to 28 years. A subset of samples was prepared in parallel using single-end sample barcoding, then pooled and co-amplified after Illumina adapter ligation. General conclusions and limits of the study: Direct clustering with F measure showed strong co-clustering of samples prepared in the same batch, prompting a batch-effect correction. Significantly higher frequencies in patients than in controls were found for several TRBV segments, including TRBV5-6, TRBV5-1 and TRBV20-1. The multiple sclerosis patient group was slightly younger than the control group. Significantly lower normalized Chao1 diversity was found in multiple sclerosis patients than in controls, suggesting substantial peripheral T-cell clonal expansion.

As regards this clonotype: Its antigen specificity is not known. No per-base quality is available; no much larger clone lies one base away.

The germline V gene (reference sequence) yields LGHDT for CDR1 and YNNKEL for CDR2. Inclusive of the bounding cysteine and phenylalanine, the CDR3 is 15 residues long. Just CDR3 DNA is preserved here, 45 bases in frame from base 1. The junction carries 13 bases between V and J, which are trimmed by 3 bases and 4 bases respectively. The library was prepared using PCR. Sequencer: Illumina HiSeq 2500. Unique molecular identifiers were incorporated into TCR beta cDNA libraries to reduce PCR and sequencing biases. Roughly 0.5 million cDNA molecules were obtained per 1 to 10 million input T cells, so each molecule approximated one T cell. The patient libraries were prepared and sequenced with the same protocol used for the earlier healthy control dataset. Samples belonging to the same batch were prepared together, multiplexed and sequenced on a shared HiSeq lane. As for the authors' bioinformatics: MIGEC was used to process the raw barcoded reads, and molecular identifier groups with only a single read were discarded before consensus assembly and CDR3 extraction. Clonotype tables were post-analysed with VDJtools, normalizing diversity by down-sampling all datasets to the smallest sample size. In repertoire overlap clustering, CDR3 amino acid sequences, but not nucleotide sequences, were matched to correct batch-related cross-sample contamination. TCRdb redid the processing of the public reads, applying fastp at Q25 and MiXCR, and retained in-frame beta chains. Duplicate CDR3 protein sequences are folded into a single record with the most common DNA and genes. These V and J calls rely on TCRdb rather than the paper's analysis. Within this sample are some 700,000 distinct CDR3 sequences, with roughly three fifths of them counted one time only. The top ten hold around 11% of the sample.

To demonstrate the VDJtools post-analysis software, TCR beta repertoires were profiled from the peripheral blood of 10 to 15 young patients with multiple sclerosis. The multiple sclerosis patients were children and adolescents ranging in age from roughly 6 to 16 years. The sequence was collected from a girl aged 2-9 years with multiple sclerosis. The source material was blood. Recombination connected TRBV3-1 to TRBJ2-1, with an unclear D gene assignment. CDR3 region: CASSQVPGMYNEQFF. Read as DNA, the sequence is TGTGCCAGCAGCCAGGTACCAGGAATGTACAATGAGCAGTTCTTC.